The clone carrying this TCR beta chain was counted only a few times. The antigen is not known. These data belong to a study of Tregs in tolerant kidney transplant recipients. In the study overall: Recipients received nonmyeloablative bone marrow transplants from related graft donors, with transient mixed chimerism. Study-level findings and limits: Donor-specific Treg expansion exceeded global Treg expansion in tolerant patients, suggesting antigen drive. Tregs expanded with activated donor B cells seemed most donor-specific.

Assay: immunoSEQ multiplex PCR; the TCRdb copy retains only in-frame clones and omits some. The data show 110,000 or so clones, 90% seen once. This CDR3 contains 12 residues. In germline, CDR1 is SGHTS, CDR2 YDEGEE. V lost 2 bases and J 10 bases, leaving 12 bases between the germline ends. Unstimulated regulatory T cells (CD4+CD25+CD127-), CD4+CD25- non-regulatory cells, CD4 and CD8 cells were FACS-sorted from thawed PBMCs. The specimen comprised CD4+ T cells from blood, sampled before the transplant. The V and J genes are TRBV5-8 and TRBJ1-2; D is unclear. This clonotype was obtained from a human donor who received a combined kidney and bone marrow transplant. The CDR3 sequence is CASSFRVADYTF. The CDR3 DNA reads TGTGCCAGCAGCTTCCGAGTTGCGGACTACACCTTC.